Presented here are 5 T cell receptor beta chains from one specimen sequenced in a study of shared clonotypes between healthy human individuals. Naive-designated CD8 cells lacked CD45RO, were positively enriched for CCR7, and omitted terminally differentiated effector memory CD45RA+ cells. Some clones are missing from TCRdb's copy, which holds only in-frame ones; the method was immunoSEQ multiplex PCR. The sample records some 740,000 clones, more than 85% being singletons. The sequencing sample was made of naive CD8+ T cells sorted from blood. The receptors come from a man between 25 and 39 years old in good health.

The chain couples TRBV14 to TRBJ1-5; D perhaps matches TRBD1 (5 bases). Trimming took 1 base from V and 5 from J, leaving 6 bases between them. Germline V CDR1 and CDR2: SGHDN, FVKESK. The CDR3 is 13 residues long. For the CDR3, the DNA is TGTGCCAGCAGCCAAGCAGGGTATCAGCCCCAGCATTTT. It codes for CASSQAGYQPQHF.

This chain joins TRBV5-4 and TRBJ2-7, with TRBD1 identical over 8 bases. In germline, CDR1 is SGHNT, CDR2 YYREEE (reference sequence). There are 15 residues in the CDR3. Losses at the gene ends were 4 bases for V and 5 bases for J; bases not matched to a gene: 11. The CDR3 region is CASSPRLDRANEQYF. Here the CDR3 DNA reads TGTGCCAGCAGCCCCCGGCTGGACAGGGCGAACGAGCAGTACTTC. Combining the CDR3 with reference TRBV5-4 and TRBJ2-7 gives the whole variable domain ETGVTQSPTHLIKTRGQQVTLRCSSQSGHNTVSWYQQALGQGPQFIFQYYREEENGRGNFPPRFSGLQFPNYSSELNVNALELDDSALYLCASSPRLDRANEQYFGPGTRLTVT.

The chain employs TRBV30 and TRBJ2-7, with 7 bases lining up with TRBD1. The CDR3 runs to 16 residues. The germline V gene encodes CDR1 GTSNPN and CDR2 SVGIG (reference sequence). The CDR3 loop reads CAGNSGRGNVWFEQYF. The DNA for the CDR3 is TGTGCGGGGAATTCAGGCAGGGGGAATGTCTGGTTCGAGCAGTACTTC.

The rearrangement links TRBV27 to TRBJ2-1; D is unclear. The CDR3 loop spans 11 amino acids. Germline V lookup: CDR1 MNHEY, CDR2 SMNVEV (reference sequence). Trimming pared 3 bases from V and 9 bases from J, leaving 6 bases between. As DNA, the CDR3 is TGTGCCAGCAGTTTTCAGGCTGAGCAGTTCTTC. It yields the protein CASSFQAEQFF.

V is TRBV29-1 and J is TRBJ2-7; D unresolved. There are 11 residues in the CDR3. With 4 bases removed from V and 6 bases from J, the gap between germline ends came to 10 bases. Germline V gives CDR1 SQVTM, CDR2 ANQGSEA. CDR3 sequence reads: CSVGTLSEQYF. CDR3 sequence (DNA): TGCAGCGTTGGCACGCTAAGCGAGCAGTACTTC.